This T cell receptor beta chain was recovered during a study of radiation and T cells in renal cell carcinoma. Noted time point: baseline pretreatment blood. Sample treatment: 15 Gy SBRT to primary tumor, nephrectomy 4 weeks later. Profiled with immunoSEQ multiplex PCR; TCRdb holds only in-frame clones, not every one. The table has roughly 120,000 clones, roughly 85% seen once; the top ten hold 3%. The CDR3 spans 15 residues. V lost 5 bases and J lost 8; bases outside the gene matches: 11. Germline V CDR1 and CDR2: SEHNR, FQNEAQ (reference sequence). This clone was seen a handful of times. The receptor comes from a woman aged 55-69 years with renal cell carcinoma. Sequencing was performed on blood, taken from a patient whose treatment included radiotherapy and nephrectomy. The chain recombines TRBV7-9 with TRBJ1-4; 7 bases are shared with TRBD1. The CDR3 DNA is TGTGCCAGCAGCGCCTCACAGGGGCCTCGGGAAAAACTGTTTTTT. Encoded protein: CASSASQGPREKLFF.